This is a list of T cell receptor beta chains from one sample in a study of shared T cell receptors in the human thymus. Assay: immunoSEQ multiplex PCR; the TCRdb copy retains only in-frame clones and omits some. This table has over 450,000 clones, roughly 74% appearing once. These records were also assigned to another study, of human thymus T cells.

The sample taken for sequencing was thymocytes. These receptors were collected from a boy less than two years old with a congenital heart defect. The CDR3 runs from the conserved cysteine through the conserved F or W. The order of the fields is CDR3 protein, V gene, clone size, J gene. Size tells how often a clone was seen (once, few, many) or the class of an expanded clone, and some rows leave it out.

CDR3: CASSLPKTGGKTYEQYF; V: TRBV5-5; size: NA; J: TRBJ2-7
CDR3: CSAREGNEQFF; V: TRBV20-1; size: few; J: TRBJ2-1
CDR3: CASSPWPGDEQYF; V: TRBV19; size: once; J: TRBJ2-7
CDR3: CASSEFRGRRQETQYF; V: TRBV6-1; size: NA; J: TRBJ2-5
CDR3: CASSTPGLGYEQYF; V: TRBV19; size: NA; J: TRBJ2-7
CDR3: CASSQDSRRERGEQYF; V: TRBV4-3; size: NA; J: TRBJ2-7
CDR3: CASRGRDLYNEQFF; V: TRBV6-5; size: NA; J: TRBJ2-1
CDR3: CASSPRGGAQETQYF; V: TRBV23-1; size: few; J: TRBJ2-5
CDR3: CASSSVGQISYNEQFF; V: TRBV6-5; size: NA; J: TRBJ2-1
CDR3: CASSLRIAGYGDEQYF; V: TRBV5-6; size: few; J: TRBJ2-7
CDR3: CSVTSLPSQQYF; V: TRBV29-1; size: NA; J: TRBJ2-7
CDR3: CASSGREAPYEQYF; V: TRBV28; size: NA; J: TRBJ2-7
CDR3: CASSQGRLAGEVDTQYF; V: TRBV4-3; size: NA; J: TRBJ2-3
CDR3: CASSDGLAGLTDTQYF; V: TRBV27; size: NA; J: TRBJ2-3
CDR3: CASSLSRPSGTAVRQYF; V: TRBV27; size: few; J: TRBJ2-7
CDR3: CASSAYQTSSGTYEQYF; V: TRBV19; size: once; J: TRBJ2-7
CDR3: CASSQLALEGRDSYNEQFF; V: TRBV14; size: NA; J: TRBJ2-1
CDR3: CASSLVGGNEQFF; V: TRBV5-4; size: NA; J: TRBJ2-1
CDR3: CATRTYDRGEEKLFF; V: TRBV6-5; size: once; J: TRBJ1-4
CDR3: CASSEVAGGDTGELFF; V: TRBV6-1; size: NA; J: TRBJ2-2
CDR3: CSVGIPFGQAYEQYF; V: TRBV29-1; size: NA; J: TRBJ2-7
CDR3: CTSSLAGPHNYGYTF; V: TRBV1; size: NA; J: TRBJ1-2
CDR3: CASSPYHGELFF; V: TRBV13; size: NA; J: TRBJ2-2
CDR3: CASSEYHRAYEQYF; V: TRBV25-1; size: NA; J: TRBJ2-7
CDR3: CAWSGGSGYTF; V: TRBV30; size: NA; J: TRBJ1-2
CDR3: CASSWPRPPYNEQFF; V: TRBV5-4; size: NA; J: TRBJ2-1
CDR3: CASSVHGTPGYEQYF; V: TRBV9; size: NA; J: TRBJ2-7
CDR3: CASSSPGPSPIQETQYF; V: TRBV7-2; size: NA; J: TRBJ2-5
CDR3: CASRDRGNSDEQYF; V: TRBV6-1; size: NA; J: TRBJ2-7
CDR3: CASSQDPGYQPQHF; V: TRBV4-3; size: NA; J: TRBJ1-5
CDR3: CAWHPRLAGLETQYF; V: TRBV30; size: few; J: TRBJ2-5
CDR3: CASSLARGDSLASHVRNEQFF; V: TRBV7-6; size: NA; J: TRBJ2-1
CDR3: CASSPGTGNVGVERGYTF; V: TRBV18; size: few; J: TRBJ1-2
CDR3: CASSGPLQGGEQYF; V: TRBV28; size: NA; J: TRBJ2-7
CDR3: CASRPSLQDRAGETQYF; V: TRBV28; size: NA; J: TRBJ2-5
CDR3: CASSPFLRVVFTEAFF; V: TRBV18; size: NA; J: TRBJ1-1
CDR3: CASSHARSSYEQYF; V: TRBV28; size: few; J: TRBJ2-7
CDR3: CASSETNRENEQFF; V: TRBV25-1; size: NA; J: TRBJ2-1
CDR3: CASGFPSGTGDSNQPQHF; V: TRBV12-5; size: few; J: TRBJ1-5
CDR3: CASSEERELNTGELFF; V: TRBV6-1; size: NA; J: TRBJ2-2
CDR3: CASSLKPGQDPLLSYEQYF; V: TRBV27; size: NA; J: TRBJ2-7
CDR3: CASSLEGRNRLLGGPIKQYF; V: TRBV5-1; size: NA; J: TRBJ2-7
CDR3: CASSLKKLGVRFVTEAFF; V: TRBV5-4; size: NA; J: TRBJ1-1
CDR3: CASSLGWSYGYTF; V: TRBV5-1; size: NA; J: TRBJ1-2
CDR3: CASSLLLVQAYEQYF; V: TRBV11-2; size: NA; J: TRBJ2-7
CDR3: CASSPAPGVVYIQYF; V: TRBV9; size: NA; J: TRBJ2-4
CDR3: CASSEKREGGQETQYF; V: TRBV25-1; size: NA; J: TRBJ2-5
CDR3: CASTGQGNTGELFF; V: TRBV19; size: NA; J: TRBJ2-2
CDR3: CASSLNRGDDEQYF; V: TRBV27; size: NA; J: TRBJ2-7
CDR3: CASSQDPPLAGTGELFF; V: TRBV4-3; size: few; J: TRBJ2-2
CDR3: CASRTDTSVETQYF; V: TRBV6-5; size: NA; J: TRBJ2-5
CDR3: CASSVEAGAGGEQYF; V: TRBV9; size: NA; J: TRBJ2-7
CDR3: CASSFGGMNTEAFF; V: TRBV27; size: NA; J: TRBJ1-1
CDR3: CGGSRWKGDTEAFF; V: TRBV29-1; size: NA; J: TRBJ1-1
CDR3: CASTDRDAVVDSTNTGELFF; V: TRBV28; size: NA; J: TRBJ2-2
CDR3: CAISEGELDYEQYF; V: TRBV10-3; size: NA; J: TRBJ2-7
CDR3: CAWTGQGANEKLFF; V: TRBV30; size: few; J: TRBJ1-4
CDR3: CASSSPRTSRSYEQYF; V: TRBV6-5; size: NA; J: TRBJ2-7
CDR3: CASSYETSAHNEQFF; V: TRBV6-5; size: NA; J: TRBJ2-1